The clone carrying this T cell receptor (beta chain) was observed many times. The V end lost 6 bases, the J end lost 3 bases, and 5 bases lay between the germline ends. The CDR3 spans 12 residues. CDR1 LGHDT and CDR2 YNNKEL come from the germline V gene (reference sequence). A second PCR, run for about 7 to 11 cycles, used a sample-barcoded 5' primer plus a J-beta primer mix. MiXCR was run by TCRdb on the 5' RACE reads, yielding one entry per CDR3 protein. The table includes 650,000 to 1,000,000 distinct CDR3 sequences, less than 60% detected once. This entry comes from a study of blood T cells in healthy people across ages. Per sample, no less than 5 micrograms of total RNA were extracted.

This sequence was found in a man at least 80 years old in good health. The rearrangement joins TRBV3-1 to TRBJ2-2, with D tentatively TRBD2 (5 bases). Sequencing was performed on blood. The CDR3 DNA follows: TGTGCCAGCAGGGGAGACACCGGGGAGCTGTTTTTT. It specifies CASRGDTGELFF.